This T cell receptor beta chain emerged from a study of radiotherapy plus CTLA-4 blockade in lung cancer. Study at large: Objective responses were seen in about a sixth of patients, disease control in approximately 29%.

About this clone itself: Its antigen is as yet unknown.

Trimming cost V 0 bases and J 1 base; bases outside gene matches: 15. Germline CDR1 SGHRS, CDR2 YFSETQ. The CDR3 consists of 19 residues. Profiling relied on immunoSEQ multiplex PCR, and the TCRdb table lists in-frame clones only, not all of them. The sample lists 100,000 to 150,000 clones, 75% to 80% occurring once. Participants had chemo-refractory metastatic non-small-cell lung cancer and were treated with focal radiation plus ipilimumab CTLA-4 blockade. Study results and caveats: Together with interferon-beta, which increased in serum after radiation, early dynamic changes in blood T cell clones were reportedly the best predictors of response. Following radiotherapy plus ipilimumab, tumor-derived TCR clones expanded in the blood.

Sequences were derived from peripheral blood, sampled from a patient treated with radiotherapy plus ipilimumab. This rearrangement joins TRBV5-1 to TRBJ1-1, with TRBD1 identical over 7 bases. This receptor was taken from a human donor with non-small cell lung cancer who had a partial response to radiotherapy plus ipilimumab. CDR3 loop: CASSLESGGLKTSNTEAFF. For the CDR3, the DNA is TGCGCCAGCAGCTTGGAATCAGGGGGTTTGAAAACCTCGAACACTGAAGCTTTCTTT.